This T cell receptor (beta chain) was captured in a study of blood T cell repertoires in COVID-19. Overall study context: Acute-phase and convalescent COVID-19 samples originated in the United States, Italy and Spain. PBMCs, B-cell-depleted T cells, or T cells were the source of the cDNA or gDNA that made up the material.

Points on this clone: The sample contains more than one DNA sequence encoding this CDR3.

CDR1 and CDR2 from the germline V gene are MDHEN and SYDVKM. Trimming removed 2 bases at V and 1 base at J, with 6 bases between. The CDR3 is 14 residues long. Authors' methods: Reference gene primer amplification gave nucleated cell count estimates. The method was immunoSEQ multiplex PCR; TCRdb's version includes in-frame clones alone and lacks a portion of them. V and J calls plus clone size are reproduced from that table; the DNA served to infer D and trimming. The repertoire holds approximately 65,000 clones, with about 74% as singletons. The genes are TRBV28 and TRBJ1-3; D perhaps matches TRBD1 (5 bases). Sequenced sample: peripheral blood. This TCR was sampled from a human donor in a cohort sampled during active COVID-19. CDR3 region: CASSLAGSGNTIYF. CDR3 nucleotides: TGTGCCAGCAGTTTAGCAGGGTCTGGAAACACCATATATTTT. The full variable domain, completed using reference TRBV28 and TRBJ1-3, is DVKVTQSSRYLVKRTGEKVFLECVQDMDHENMFWYRQDPGLGLRLIYFSYDVKMKEKGDIPEGYSVSREKKERFSLILESASTNQTSMYLCASSLAGSGNTIYFGEGSWLTVV.